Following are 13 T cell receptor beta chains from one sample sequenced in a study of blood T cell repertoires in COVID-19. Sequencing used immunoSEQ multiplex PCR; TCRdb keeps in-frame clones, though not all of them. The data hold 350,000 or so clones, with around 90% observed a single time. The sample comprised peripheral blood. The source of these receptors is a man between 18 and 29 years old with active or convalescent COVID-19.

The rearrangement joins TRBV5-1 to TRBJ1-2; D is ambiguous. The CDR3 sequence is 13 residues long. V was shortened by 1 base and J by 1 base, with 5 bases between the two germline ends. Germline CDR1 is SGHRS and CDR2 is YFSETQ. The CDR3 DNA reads TGCGCCAGCAGCTTGTCAGTTAACTATGGCTACACCTTC. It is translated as CASSLSVNYGYTF.

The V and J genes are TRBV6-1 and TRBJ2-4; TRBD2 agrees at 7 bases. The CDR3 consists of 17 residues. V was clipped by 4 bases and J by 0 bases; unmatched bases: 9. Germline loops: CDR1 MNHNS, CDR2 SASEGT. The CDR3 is CASSAASGALAKNIQYF. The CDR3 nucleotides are TGTGCCAGCAGTGCGGCTAGCGGTGCCCTAGCCAAAAACATTCAGTACTTC.

In DNA, the CDR3 is TGCGCCAGCAGCCAAACCGGCAATGAGCAGTTCTTC. It is translated as CASSQTGNEQFF. The V gene is TRBV4-1, the J gene TRBJ2-1, with D unclear. The CDR3 covers 12 residues. Trimming stripped 2 bases from V and 6 bases from J, with 5 bases between. Germline V gene sequence: CDR1 MGHRA, CDR2 YSYEKL.

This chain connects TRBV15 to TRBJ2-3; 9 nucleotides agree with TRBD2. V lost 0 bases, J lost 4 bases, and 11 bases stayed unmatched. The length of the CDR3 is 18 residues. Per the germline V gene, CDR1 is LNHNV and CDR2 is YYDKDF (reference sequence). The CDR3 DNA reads TGTGCCACCAGCAGAGATTATTTAGAGACTAGCGGATCAGATACGCAGTATTTT. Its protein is CATSRDYLETSGSDTQYF.

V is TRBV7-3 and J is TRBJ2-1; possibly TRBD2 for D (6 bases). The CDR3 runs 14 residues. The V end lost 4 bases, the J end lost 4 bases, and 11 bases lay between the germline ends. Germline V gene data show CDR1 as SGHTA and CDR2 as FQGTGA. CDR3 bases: TGTGCCAGCAGCTCGACCGGGACTTACAATGAGCAGTTCTTC. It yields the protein CASSSTGTYNEQFF.

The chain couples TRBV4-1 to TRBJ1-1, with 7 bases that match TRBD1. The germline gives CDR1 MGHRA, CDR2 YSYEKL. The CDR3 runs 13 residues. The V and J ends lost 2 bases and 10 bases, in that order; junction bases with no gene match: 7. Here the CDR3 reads CASSQIRQGAAFF. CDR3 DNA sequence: TGCGCCAGCAGCCAAATTAGACAGGGCGCAGCTTTCTTT.

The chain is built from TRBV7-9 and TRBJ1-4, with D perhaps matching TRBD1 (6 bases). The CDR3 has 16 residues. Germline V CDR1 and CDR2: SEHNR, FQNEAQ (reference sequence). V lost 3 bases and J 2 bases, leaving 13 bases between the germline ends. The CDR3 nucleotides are TGTGCCAGCAGCTTCCCCCCGACAGGTACTAATGAAAAACTGTTTTTT. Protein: CASSFPPTGTNEKLFF.

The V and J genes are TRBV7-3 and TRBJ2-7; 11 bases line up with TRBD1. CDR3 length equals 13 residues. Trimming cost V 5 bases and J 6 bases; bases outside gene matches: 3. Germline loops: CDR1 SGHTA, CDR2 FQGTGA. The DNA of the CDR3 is TGTGCCAGCAGCCAGGGACAGGGGGGCGAGCAGTACTTC. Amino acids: CASSQGQGGEQYF.

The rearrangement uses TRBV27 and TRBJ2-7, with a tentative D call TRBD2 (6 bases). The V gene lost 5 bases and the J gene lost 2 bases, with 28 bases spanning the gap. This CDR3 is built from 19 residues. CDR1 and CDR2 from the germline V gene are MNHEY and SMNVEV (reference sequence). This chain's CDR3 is CASSLRARERGPGAYEQYF. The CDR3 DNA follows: TGTGCCAGCAGTCTTAGAGCACGGGAACGCGGTCCGGGGGCCTACGAGCAGTACTTC.

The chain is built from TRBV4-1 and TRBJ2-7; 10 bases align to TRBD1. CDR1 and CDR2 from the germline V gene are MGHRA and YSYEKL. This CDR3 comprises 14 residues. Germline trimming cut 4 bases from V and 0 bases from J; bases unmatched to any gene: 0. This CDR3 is CASSRTGGSYEQYF. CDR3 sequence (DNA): TGCGCCAGCAGCCGGACAGGGGGCTCCTACGAGCAGTACTTC.

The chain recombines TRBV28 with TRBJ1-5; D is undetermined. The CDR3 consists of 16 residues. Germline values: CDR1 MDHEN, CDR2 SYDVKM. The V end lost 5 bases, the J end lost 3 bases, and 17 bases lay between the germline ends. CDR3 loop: CASSTLGEGHNQPQHF. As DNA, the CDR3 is TGTGCCAGCAGTACCCTCGGGGAGGGCCACAATCAGCCCCAGCATTTT.

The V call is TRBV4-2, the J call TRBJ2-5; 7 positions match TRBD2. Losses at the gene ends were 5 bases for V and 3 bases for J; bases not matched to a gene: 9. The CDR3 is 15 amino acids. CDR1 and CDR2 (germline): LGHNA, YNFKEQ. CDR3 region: CASSDSGTKKETQYF. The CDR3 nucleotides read TGTGCCAGCAGCGACTCCGGGACTAAAAAAGAGACCCAGTACTTC.

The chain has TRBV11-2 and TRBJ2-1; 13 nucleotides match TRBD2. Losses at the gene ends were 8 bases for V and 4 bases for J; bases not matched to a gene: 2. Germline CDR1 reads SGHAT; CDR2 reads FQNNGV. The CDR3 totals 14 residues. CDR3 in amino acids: CASGTSGAYNEQFF. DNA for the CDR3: TGTGCCAGCGGGACTAGCGGGGCGTACAATGAGCAGTTCTTC.